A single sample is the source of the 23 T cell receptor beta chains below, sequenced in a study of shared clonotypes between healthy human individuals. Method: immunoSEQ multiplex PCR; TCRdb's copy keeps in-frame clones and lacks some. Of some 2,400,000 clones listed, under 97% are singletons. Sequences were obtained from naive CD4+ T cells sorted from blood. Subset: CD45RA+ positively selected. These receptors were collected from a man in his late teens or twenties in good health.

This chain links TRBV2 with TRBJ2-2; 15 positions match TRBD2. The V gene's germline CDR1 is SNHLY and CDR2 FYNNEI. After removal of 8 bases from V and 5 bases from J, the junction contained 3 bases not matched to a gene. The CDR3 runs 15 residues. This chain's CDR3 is CASGTSGGPTGELFF. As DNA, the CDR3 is TGTGCCAGCGGGACTAGCGGGGGGCCTACCGGGGAGCTGTTTTTT.

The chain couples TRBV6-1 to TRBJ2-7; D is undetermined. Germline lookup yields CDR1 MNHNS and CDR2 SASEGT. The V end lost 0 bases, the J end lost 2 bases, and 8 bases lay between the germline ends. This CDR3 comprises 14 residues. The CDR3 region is CASSEAVGPYEQYF. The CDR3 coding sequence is TGTGCCAGCAGTGAAGCGGTTGGGCCCTACGAGCAGTACTTC.

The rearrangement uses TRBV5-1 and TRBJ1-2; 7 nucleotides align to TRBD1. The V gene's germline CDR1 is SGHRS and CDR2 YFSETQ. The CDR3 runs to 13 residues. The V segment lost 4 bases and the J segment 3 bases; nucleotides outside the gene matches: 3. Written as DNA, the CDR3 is TGCGCCAGCAGCGTCGGACAGGACTATGGCTACACCTTC. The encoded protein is CASSVGQDYGYTF.

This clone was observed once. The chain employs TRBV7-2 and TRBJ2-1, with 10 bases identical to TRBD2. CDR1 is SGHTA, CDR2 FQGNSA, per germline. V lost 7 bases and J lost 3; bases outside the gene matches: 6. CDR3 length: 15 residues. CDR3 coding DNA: TGTGCCAGCACCGGTCGGACTAGCGGCTACAATGAGCAGTTCTTC. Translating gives CASTGRTSGYNEQFF.

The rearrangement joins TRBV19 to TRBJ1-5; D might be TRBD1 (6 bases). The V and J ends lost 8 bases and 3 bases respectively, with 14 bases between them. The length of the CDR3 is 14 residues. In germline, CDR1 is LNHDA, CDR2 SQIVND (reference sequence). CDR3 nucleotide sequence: TGTGCCAGTTGTGACAGGCCCTACAATCAGCCCCAGCATTTT. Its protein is CASCDRPYNQPQHF.

The CDR3 DNA is TGTGCCAGCAGCCCAGGGGGTTCGACTAGCGGAGCGTATTCCACAGATACGCAGTATTTT. Protein: CASSPGGSTSGAYSTDTQYF. V usage is TRBV9 and J usage is TRBJ2-3; 9 bases are shared with TRBD2. Trimming removed 4 bases from V and 2 bases from J; junction bases left unmatched: 20. The CDR3 runs to 20 residues. Germline CDR1 reads SGDLS; CDR2 reads YYNGEE.

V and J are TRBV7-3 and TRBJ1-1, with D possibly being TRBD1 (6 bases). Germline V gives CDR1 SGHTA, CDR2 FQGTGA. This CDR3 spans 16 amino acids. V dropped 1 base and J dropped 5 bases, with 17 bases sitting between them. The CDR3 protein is CASSLIGGPRSTEAFF. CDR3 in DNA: TGTGCCAGCAGCTTAATAGGGGGACCCCGTTCTACTGAAGCTTTCTTT.

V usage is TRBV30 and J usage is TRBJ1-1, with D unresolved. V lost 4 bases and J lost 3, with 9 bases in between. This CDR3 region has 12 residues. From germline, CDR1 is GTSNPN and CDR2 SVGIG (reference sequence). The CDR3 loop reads CAWTAGYTEAFF. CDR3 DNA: TGTGCCTGGACCGCAGGCTACACTGAAGCTTTCTTT.

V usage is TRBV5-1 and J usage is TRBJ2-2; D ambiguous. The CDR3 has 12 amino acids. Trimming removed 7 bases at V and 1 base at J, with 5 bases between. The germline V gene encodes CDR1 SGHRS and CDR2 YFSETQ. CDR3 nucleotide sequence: TGCGCCAGCGAACAGAACACCGGGGAGCTGTTTTTT. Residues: CASEQNTGELFF.

This chain's CDR3 is CASSEGRGGISPLHF. CDR3 sequence (DNA): TGTGCCAGCAGTGAAGGGCGGGGGGGCATATCACCCCTCCACTTT. The chain links TRBV2 to TRBJ1-6; D may be TRBD1 (6 bases). Germline V gene data show CDR1 as SNHLY and CDR2 as FYNNEI. CDR3 length equals 15 residues. Trimming pared 1 base from V and 10 bases from J, leaving 14 bases between. The whole variable domain, remainder taken from reference TRBV2 and TRBJ1-6, is EPEVTQTPSHQVTQMGQEVILRCVPISNHLYFYWYRQILGQKVEFLVSFYNNEISEKSEIFDDQFSVERPDGSNFTLKIRSTKLEDSAMYFCASSEGRGGISPLHFGNGTRLTVT.

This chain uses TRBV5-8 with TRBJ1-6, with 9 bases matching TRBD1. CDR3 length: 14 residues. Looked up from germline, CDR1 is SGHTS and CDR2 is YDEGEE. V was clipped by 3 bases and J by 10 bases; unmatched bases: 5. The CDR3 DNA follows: TGTGCCAGCAGCTCGGGACAGGGCGGGTCACCCCTCCACTTT. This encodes CASSSGQGGSPLHF. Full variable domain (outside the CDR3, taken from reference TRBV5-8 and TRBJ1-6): EAGVTQSPTHLIKTRGQQATLRCSPISGHTSVYWYQQALGLGLQFLLWYDEGEERNRGNFPPRFSGRQFPNYSSELNVNALELEDSALYLCASSSGQGGSPLHFGNGTRLTVT.

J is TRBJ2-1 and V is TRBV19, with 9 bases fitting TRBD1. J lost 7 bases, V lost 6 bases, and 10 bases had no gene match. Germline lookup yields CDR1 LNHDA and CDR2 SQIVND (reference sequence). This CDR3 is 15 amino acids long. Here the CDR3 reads CASSPTGGPGNEQFF. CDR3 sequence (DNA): TGTGCCAGTAGCCCCACAGGGGGCCCGGGGAATGAGCAGTTCTTC.

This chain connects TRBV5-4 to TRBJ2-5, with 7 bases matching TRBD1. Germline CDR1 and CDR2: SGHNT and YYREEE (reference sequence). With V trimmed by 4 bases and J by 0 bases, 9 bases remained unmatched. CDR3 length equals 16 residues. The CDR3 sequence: CASSLGTARYQETQYF. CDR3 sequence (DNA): TGTGCCAGCAGCCTAGGGACAGCTAGGTACCAAGAGACCCAGTACTTC.

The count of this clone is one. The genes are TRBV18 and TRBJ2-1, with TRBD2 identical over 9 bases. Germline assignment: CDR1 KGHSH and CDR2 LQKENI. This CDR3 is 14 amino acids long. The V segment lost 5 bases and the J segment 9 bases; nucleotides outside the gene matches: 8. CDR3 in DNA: TGTGCCAGCTCAACGCTAGCGGGATCGAGTGAGCAGTTCTTC. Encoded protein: CASSTLAGSSEQFF.

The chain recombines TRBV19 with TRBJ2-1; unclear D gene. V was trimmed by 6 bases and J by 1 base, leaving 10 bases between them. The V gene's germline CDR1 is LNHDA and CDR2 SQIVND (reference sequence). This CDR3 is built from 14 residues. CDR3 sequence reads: CASRESFSYNEQFF. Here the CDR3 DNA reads TGTGCCAGTAGAGAGTCTTTTTCCTACAATGAGCAGTTCTTC. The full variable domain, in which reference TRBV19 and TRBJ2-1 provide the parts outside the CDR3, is DGGITQSPKYLFRKEGQNVTLSCEQNLNHDAMYWYRQDPGQGLRLIYYSQIVNDFQKGDIAEGYSVSREKKESFPLTVTSAQKNPTAFYLCASRESFSYNEQFFGPGTRLTVL.

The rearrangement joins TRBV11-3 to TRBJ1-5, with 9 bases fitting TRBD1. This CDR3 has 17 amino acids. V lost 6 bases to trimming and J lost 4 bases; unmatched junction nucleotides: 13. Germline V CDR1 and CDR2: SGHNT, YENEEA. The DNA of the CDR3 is TGTGCCAGCAGTCGTAGTGCGGGACAGGGAATGAATCAGCCCCAGCATTTT. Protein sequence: CASSRSAGQGMNQPQHF.

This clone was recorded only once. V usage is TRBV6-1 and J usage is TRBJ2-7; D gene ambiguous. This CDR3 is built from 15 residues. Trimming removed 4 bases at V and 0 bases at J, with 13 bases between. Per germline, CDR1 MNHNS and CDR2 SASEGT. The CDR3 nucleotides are TGTGCCAGCAGTGTCGGGCAACCTCACTCCTACGAGCAGTACTTC. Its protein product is CASSVGQPHSYEQYF.

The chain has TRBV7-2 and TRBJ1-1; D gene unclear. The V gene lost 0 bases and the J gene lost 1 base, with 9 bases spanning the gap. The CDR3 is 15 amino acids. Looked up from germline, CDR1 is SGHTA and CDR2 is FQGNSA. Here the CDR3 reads CASSLAQLGNTEAFF. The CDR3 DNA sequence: TGTGCCAGCAGCTTAGCCCAATTGGGGAACACTGAAGCTTTCTTT.

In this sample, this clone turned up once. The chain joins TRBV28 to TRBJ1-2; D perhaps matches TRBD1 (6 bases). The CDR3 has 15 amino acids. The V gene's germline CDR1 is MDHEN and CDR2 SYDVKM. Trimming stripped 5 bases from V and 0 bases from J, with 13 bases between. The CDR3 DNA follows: TGTGCCAGCAGTGCCCCCAGGGGAGCTAACTATGGCTACACCTTC. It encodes CASSAPRGANYGYTF.

The CDR3 is CATWEGRWYF. Written as DNA, the CDR3 is TGTGCAACATGGGAGGGACGATGGTACTTC. The V gene is TRBV6-1, the J gene TRBJ2-5; 7 nucleotides line up with TRBD2. Looked up from germline, CDR1 is MNHNS and CDR2 is SASEGT. This CDR3 spans 10 amino acids.

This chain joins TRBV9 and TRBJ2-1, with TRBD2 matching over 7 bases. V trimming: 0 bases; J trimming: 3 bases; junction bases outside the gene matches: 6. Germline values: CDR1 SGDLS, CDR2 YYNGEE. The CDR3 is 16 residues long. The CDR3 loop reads CASSVDGSGFYNEQFF. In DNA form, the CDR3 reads TGTGCCAGCAGCGTAGACGGTAGCGGGTTCTACAATGAGCAGTTCTTC.

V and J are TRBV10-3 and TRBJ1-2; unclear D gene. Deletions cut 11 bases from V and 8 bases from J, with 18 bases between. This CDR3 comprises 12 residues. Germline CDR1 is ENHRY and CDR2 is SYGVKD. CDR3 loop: CAVNTLSGGYTF. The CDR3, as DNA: TGTGCCGTCAACACGCTCAGTGGCGGCTACACCTTC.

This chain's CDR3 is CASSLAAGGPLEQYF. The CDR3 DNA sequence: TGCGCCAGCAGCTTGGCAGCGGGAGGGCCTCTCGAGCAGTACTTC. The rearrangement joins TRBV5-1 to TRBJ2-7; TRBD2 agrees at 10 bases. Germline V gene data show CDR1 as SGHRS and CDR2 as YFSETQ. The trim removed 0 bases at V and 6 bases at J, leaving 6 bases unmatched. The CDR3 totals 15 residues.